This T cell receptor beta chain was identified in a study of cytotoxic CD8 clonotypes in ibrutinib-treated CLL. In the study overall: Response specimens were obtained following a median treatment duration of about 12 months, with a range of 6 to 36. On average, each sample had approximately 280,000 productive templates and roughly 95,000 productive rearrangements. Broader study findings: Sustained-remission and progressing patients had unequal sampling times. Clonality at baseline surpassed age-matched healthy donors and tracked circulating CD8+ T-cell counts.

With regard to this clone: Its specificity is unknown.

Some clones are missing from TCRdb's copy, which holds only in-frame ones; the method was immunoSEQ multiplex PCR. Here the sample spans about 68,000 clones, 75% to 85% being singletons. Germline CDR1 and CDR2: KGHSH and LQKENI. Trimming took off 3 bases at V and 4 bases at J, with 7 bases between the two ends. This CDR3 contains 13 residues. The receptor's source is a human donor with chronic lymphocytic leukemia. The material sequenced was PBMCs, taken at disease progression, from a patient treated with ibrutinib. The chain employs TRBV18 and TRBJ1-5; D might be TRBD1 (5 bases). CDR3 amino acids: CASSPGVNQPQHF. In nucleotides, the CDR3 is TGTGCCAGCTCACCGGGGGTGAATCAGCCCCAGCATTTT.